This T cell receptor beta chain was identified in a study of breast tumors, draining lymph nodes, adjacent tissues. Overall study results and limits: Tumors had less TCR diversity than lymph nodes, more than nontumor tissue. Compared with basal-like, luminal-like tumors shared significantly more repertoire with nontumor tissue.

Per germline, CDR1 SEHNR and CDR2 FQNEAQ (reference sequence). The CDR3 runs to 17 residues. The V end was cut by 3 bases, the J end by 0 bases, with 16 bases between. Breast cancer patients provided tissue from their axillary draining lymph nodes. MiXCR was run by TCRdb on the multiplex PCR reads, yielding one entry per CDR3 protein. The sample yields 150,000 to 200,000 distinct CDR3 sequences, around a third seen once. This clonotype was recorded many times. Its antigen is currently unknown. The chain carries TRBV7-9 and TRBJ2-3; possibly TRBD2 for D (6 bases). Sample: axillary lymph node tissue. The TCR originated in a female donor with breast cancer. Some clones in this sample may be carry-over from other donors' samples. The CDR3 nucleotides are TGTGCCAGCAGCTTCCGGGGGTATGGATCTAGCACAGATACGCAGTATTTT. Residues: CASSFRGYGSSTDTQYF.